This T cell receptor (beta chain) comes out of a study of CD8+CD57+ T cells in acquired aplastic anemia. Study at large: Sorted CD4+ plus CD8+ cells gave DNA averaging about 3.2 ug. There were roughly 9.8 million reads, on average, for CD4+ cells from healthy donors.

Profiling of TCR beta VDJ combinations and CDR3 sequences used genomic DNA as template. Via MiXCR, TCRdb re-called the reads, giving one row per CDR3 protein. This sample yields around 150,000 distinct CDR3 sequences, of which around 40% are seen a single time; 1.1% belongs to the top ten. There are 13 residues in the CDR3. The germline V gene encodes CDR1 DFQATT and CDR2 SNEGSKA (reference sequence). The V and J ends lost 3 bases and 6 bases, in that order; junction bases with no gene match: 5. Details on this clonotype: Antigen: not known.

Findings of the study overall: No significant patient-versus-control difference appeared in CD8+ Simpson's diversity. Between patients and controls, approximately 29 CD8+ CDR3 sequences were found in common.

The TCR sequence derives from a human donor in good health. The sample consisted of sorted CD4+, CD8+, or CD8+CD57+ T cells (not recorded which) from PBMCs. This chain joins TRBV20-1 and TRBJ2-7, with 10 bases fitting TRBD2. CDR3 region: CSASLAGVGEQYF. CDR3 sequence (DNA): TGCAGTGCTAGTCTAGCGGGGGTGGGCGAGCAGTACTTC.